A selection of T cell receptor beta chains follows, all from one sample in a study of T cell responses to AZD1222 COVID-19 vaccine. Profiled with immunoSEQ multiplex PCR; TCRdb holds only in-frame clones, not every one. The top ten clones hold around 24% of a sample with 130,000 or so clones, 80% to 90% of them seen once. The material was peripheral blood, obtained on day 0 of AZD1222 vaccination. These receptor sequences come from an adult in good health. The CDR3 runs from the conserved cysteine through the conserved F or W. D genes are given only for firm matches. Expanded clones get a size class; other rows say once, few or many, or leave the size out.

J gene | clone size | V gene | D gene | CDR3 protein | CDR3 DNA
TRBJ1-1 | few | TRBV6-5 | - | CASKRGGTEAFF | TGTGCCAGCAAGAGGGGAGGCACTGAAGCTTTCTTT
TRBJ2-3 | - | TRBV27 | - | CASSPQRDTQYF | TGTGCCAGCAGTCCCCAGAGGGATACGCAGTATTTT
TRBJ1-2 | - | TRBV18 | - | CASSPLMGADTTNYGYTF | TGTGCCAGCTCACCCCTCATGGGGGCGGATACTACTAACTATGGCTACACCTTC
TRBJ2-3 | once | TRBV5-5 | TRBD2 | CASSAGGPTDTQYF | TGTGCCAGCAGCGCGGGGGGGCCCACAGATACGCAGTATTTT
TRBJ2-2 | - | TRBV12-3/TRBV12-4 | - | CASTPTPTGELFF | TGTGCCAGCACCCCTACCCCGACCGGGGAGCTGTTTTTT
TRBJ1-5 | - | TRBV7-9 | TRBD1 | CASSLGTGDGGNQPQHF | TGTGCCAGCAGCCTCGGGACAGGAGATGGGGGCAATCAGCCCCAGCATTTT
TRBJ1-4 | - | TRBV5-1 | TRBD1 | CASSPSQGDEKLFF | TGCGCCAGCAGCCCCTCACAGGGGGATGAAAAACTGTTTTTT
TRBJ2-2 | - | TRBV6-5 | - | CASIKNRDTGELFF | TGTGCCAGCATTAAAAACAGGGACACCGGGGAGCTGTTTTTT
TRBJ1-2 | - | TRBV9 | - | CASSVGGGSYGYTF | TGTGCCAGCAGCGTAGGAGGAGGGAGCTATGGCTACACCTTC
TRBJ2-2 | - | TRBV5-1 | TRBD1 | CASSLGQGRPGELFF | TGCGCCAGCAGCTTGGGACAGGGTAGGCCCGGGGAGCTGTTTTTT
TRBJ1-2 | - | TRBV2 | - | CASSAAEYGYTF | TGTGCCAGCAGTGCGGCAGAATATGGCTACACCTTC
TRBJ1-5 | - | TRBV25-1 | - | CASSSQGGQPQHF | TGTGCCAGCAGTTCGCAGGGCGGGCAGCCCCAGCATTTT
TRBJ1-1 | few | TRBV28 | TRBD1 | CASGKITGVGGSTEAFF | TGTGCCAGCGGAAAAATCACAGGGGTTGGAGGGAGCACTGAAGCTTTCTTT
TRBJ2-3 | - | TRBV15 | TRBD2 | CATSRDHRGGADTQYF | TGTGCCACCAGCAGAGATCATCGGGGGGGAGCAGATACGCAGTATTTT
TRBJ2-7 | few | TRBV29-1 | TRBD1 | CSARDRGRYEQYF | TGCAGCGCCAGGGACAGGGGGCGATACGAGCAGTACTTC
TRBJ1-1 | once | TRBV18 | - | CASSVAQGANTEAFF | TGTGCCAGCTCAGTTGCCCAGGGAGCGAACACTGAAGCTTTCTTT
TRBJ2-7 | - | TRBV7-3 | - | CASSLGQLPYEQYF | TGTGCCAGCAGCTTAGGGCAGTTACCCTACGAGCAGTACTTC
TRBJ2-1 | - | TRBV18 | - | CASSPSCTAFYNEQFF | TGTGCCAGCTCACCTTCCTGTACCGCCTTCTACAATGAGCAGTTCTTC
TRBJ2-7 | - | TRBV11-2 | - | CASSLTLRGEQYF | TGTGCCAGCAGCCTAACCCTCAGGGGCGAGCAGTACTTC
TRBJ2-5 | once | TRBV4-3 | - | CASSQDLGVQGTQYF | TGCGCCAGCAGCCAAGATCTTGGGGTCCAGGGGACCCAGTACTTC
TRBJ1-5 | - | TRBV28 | - | CASSFLRGSQPQHF | TGTGCCAGCAGTTTCCTAAGGGGTTCTCAGCCCCAGCATTTT
TRBJ2-2 | - | TRBV7-3 | - | CASSLRPLGGGGELFF | TGTGCCAGCAGCTTAAGGCCCCTTGGGGGAGGCGGGGAGCTGTTTTTT
TRBJ2-3 | - | TRBV5-1 | - | CASSYTSGDTDTQYF | TGCGCCAGCAGTTATACATCAGGGGACACAGATACGCAGTATTTT
TRBJ2-7 | - | TRBV6-5 | - | CASSYSHTSYEQYF | TGTGCCAGCAGTTACTCGCACACCTCCTACGAGCAGTACTTC
TRBJ1-2 | - | TRBV24-1 | - | CATSDGARRGYTF | TGTGCCACCAGTGATGGGGCTCGTCGTGGCTACACCTTC
TRBJ2-5 | - | TRBV5-4 | TRBD1 | CASSADRGIETQYF | TGTGCCAGCAGCGCTGACAGGGGCATAGAGACCCAGTACTTC
TRBJ2-3 | once | TRBV2 | TRBD2 | CASELTSGGPDTQYF | TGTGCCAGCGAACTAACTAGCGGGGGGCCAGATACGCAGTATTTT
TRBJ1-5 | few | TRBV3-1/TRBV3-2 | - | CASSQGIQPQHF | TGTGCCAGCAGCCAGGGGATTCAGCCCCAGCATTTT
TRBJ1-4 | - | TRBV30 | - | CAWSVRDPVEKLFF | TGTGCCTGGAGTGTGAGGGACCCGGTCGAAAAACTGTTTTTT
TRBJ1-1 | once | TRBV7-9 | - | CASSLDGPSTAFF | TGTGCCAGCAGCTTAGATGGGCCGTCAACAGCTTTCTTT
TRBJ1-1 | - | TRBV9 | - | CASSGMGGTEAFF | TGTGCCAGCAGCGGAATGGGGGGCACTGAAGCTTTCTTT
TRBJ1-4 | - | TRBV6-1 | TRBD1 | CASSETGMYTEKLFF | TGTGCCAGCAGTGAGACAGGGATGTATACTGAAAAACTGTTTTTT
TRBJ1-5 | - | TRBV4-3 | - | CASSQEIGGSQPQHF | TGCGCCAGCAGCCAAGAAATTGGGGGAAGTCAGCCCCAGCATTTT
TRBJ2-7 | - | TRBV12-3/TRBV12-4 | TRBD1 | CASRPDRGYEQYF | TGTGCCAGCAGGCCGGACAGGGGTTACGAGCAGTACTTC
TRBJ2-2 | - | TRBV19 | - | CASSIHTGELFF | TGTGCCAGTAGTATCCACACCGGGGAGCTGTTTTTT
TRBJ1-5 | - | TRBV6-1 | - | CASSGGGEAGVNQPQHF | TGTGCCAGCAGTGGGGGAGGGGAGGCAGGCGTGAATCAGCCCCAGCATTTT
TRBJ1-3 | - | TRBV5-4 | - | CAVGTFGVQPGNTIYF | TGTGCCGTGGGGACTTTCGGCGTTCAACCTGGAAACACCATATATTTT
TRBJ1-1 | - | TRBV7-8 | - | CASSPGTFTSGTEAFF | TGTGCCAGCAGTCCGGGAACATTCACGTCCGGGACTGAAGCTTTCTTT
TRBJ1-5 | - | TRBV5-5 | - | CASSLIGVGQPQHF | TGTGCCAGCAGCTTGATAGGGGTCGGTCAGCCCCAGCATTTT
TRBJ1-4 | - | TRBV12-3/TRBV12-4 | - | CASTQNGGEKLFF | TGTGCCAGCACTCAAAACGGTGGTGAAAAACTGTTTTTT
TRBJ2-2 | - | TRBV5-1 | - | CASSFLTNTGELFF | TGCGCCAGCAGCTTCTTAACGAACACCGGGGAGCTGTTTTTT
TRBJ1-2 | - | TRBV5-1 | - | CASSLGFNYGYTF | TGCGCCAGCAGCTTGGGATTTAACTATGGCTACACCTTC
TRBJ1-2 | - | TRBV12-3/TRBV12-4 | - | CASSPGGGGYTF | TGTGCCAGCAGCCCCGGGGGGGGTGGCTACACCTTC
TRBJ2-1 | few | TRBV6-4 | TRBD2 | CASSDGTSGGATEQFF | TGTGCCAGCAGTGACGGGACTAGCGGGGGGGCAACGGAGCAGTTCTTC
TRBJ2-7 | - | TRBV4-3 | - | CASSQEWGLSYEQYF | TGCGCCAGCAGCCAAGAATGGGGTTTAAGCTACGAGCAGTACTTC